A few counts support the clone carrying this TCR beta chain. This sample was taken from a study of T cell repertoires in cytomegalovirus infection. From the reads, TCRdb called clonotypes with MiXCR, one entry per CDR3 protein. The sample records 150,000 to 200,000 distinct CDR3 sequences, approximately 9.6% being singletons. V lost 4 bases, J lost 8 bases, and 3 bases stayed unmatched. The CDR3 is made up of 14 amino acids. Germline V gene data show CDR1 as ENHRY and CDR2 as SYGVKD. Specimen: PBMCs. The chain joins TRBV10-3 to TRBJ2-1, with 12 positions matching TRBD2. The origin of this receptor is a human donor in good health (CMV status not recorded). Some clones in this sample may be carry-over from other donors' samples. The CDR3 DNA reads TGTGCCATCAGTGGGACTAGCGGGGACGATGAGCAGTTCTTC. This sequence encodes CAISGTSGDDEQFF.